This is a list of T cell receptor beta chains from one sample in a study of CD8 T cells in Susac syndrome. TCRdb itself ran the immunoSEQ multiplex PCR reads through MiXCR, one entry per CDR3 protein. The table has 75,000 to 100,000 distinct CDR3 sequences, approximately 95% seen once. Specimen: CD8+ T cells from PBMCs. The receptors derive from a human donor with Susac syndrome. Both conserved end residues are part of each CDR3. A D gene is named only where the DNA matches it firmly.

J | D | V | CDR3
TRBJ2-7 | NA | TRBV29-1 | CSVDLANGEQYF
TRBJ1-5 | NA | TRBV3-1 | CASSQDGGGGNQPQHF
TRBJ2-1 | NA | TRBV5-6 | CASSAQYNEQFF
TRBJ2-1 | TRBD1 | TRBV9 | CASSVWASGGEQFF
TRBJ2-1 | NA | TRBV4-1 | CASSQVGDPNEQFF
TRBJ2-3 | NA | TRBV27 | CASAAGTDTQYF
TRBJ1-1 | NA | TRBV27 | CASHAGMGMNTEAFF
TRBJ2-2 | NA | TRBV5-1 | CASSLGPNTGELFF
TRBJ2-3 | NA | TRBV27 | CASSFSNTGDTQYF
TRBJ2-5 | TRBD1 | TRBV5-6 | CASSSITGAAQETQYF
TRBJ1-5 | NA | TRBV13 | CASSLDGQPQHF
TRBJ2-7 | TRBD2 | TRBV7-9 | CASSLAASGTVHEQYF
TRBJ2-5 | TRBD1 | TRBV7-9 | CASSPGQGGETQYF
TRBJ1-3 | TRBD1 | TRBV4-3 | CASSQAQTGSGNTIYF
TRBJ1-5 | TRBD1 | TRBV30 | CAGLWGQGMNQPQHF
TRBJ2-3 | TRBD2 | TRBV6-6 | CASSPSGAGPDTQYF
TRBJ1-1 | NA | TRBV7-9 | CASSETVGSGNTEAFF
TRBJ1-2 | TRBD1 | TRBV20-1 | CSARDLGTGVLYYGYTF
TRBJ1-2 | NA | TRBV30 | CAWSGEGNYGYTF
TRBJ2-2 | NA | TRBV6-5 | CASSYFNTGELFF
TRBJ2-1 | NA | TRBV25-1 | CASKTVGEQFF
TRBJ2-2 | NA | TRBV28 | CASSHQENTGELFF
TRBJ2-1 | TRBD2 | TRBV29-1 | CSVEGGRRYNEQFF
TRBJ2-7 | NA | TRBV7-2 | CASSDFRGHYEQYF
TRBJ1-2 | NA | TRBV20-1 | CSAGPTQDYGYTF
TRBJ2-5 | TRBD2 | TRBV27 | CASSTLAGVGETQYF
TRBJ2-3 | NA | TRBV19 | CASSITAGGADTQYF
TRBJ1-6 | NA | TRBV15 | CATSRAGPKNSPLHF